These T cell receptor beta chains were read from a single sample in a study of blood T cells in healthy people across ages. TCRdb reprocessed the 5' RACE reads with MiXCR, giving one entry per CDR3 protein. The repertoire consists of about 1.5 million distinct CDR3 sequences, with 35% to 45% occurring once and the leading ten covering around 4%. The specimen was blood. The origin of the receptors is a woman aged 18-35 years in good health. Each CDR3 is given with its conserved first and last residue. A D gene is named only where the DNA matches it firmly. Clone size appears in some rows only: once, few, many, or a class for an expanded clone.

TRBD2	TRBJ2-1	TRBV4-2	.	TGTGCCAGCAGCCCGTATCCAGGACTAGCGGACTACAATGAGCAGTTCTTC	CASSPYPGLADYNEQFF
TRBD1	TRBJ2-5	TRBV7-8	.	TGTGCCAGCAGCCCGAGCGGACAGGGGGACCAAGAGACCCAGTACTTC	CASSPSGQGDQETQYF
TRBD2	TRBJ2-1	TRBV20-1	few	TGCAGTGCTAGAGATCAGACTAGCGGAGGCAATGAGCAGTTCTTC	CSARDQTSGGNEQFF
TRBD2	TRBJ2-7	TRBV28	few	TGTGCCAGCAGTTCGCCCCTTGGGACTAGCGGAACCTACGAGCAGTACTTC	CASSSPLGTSGTYEQYF
.	TRBJ1-1	TRBV20-1	few	TGCAGTGCTAGAGGGGCAGGATTATACACTGAAGCTTTCTTT	CSARGAGLYTEAFF
.	TRBJ1-2	TRBV2	few	TGTGCCAGCAGTGGAACAGAAGGCTATGGCTACACCTTC	CASSGTEGYGYTF
.	TRBJ2-2	TRBV20-1	.	TGCAGTGCTAGCGGGAGAAAAACCACCGGGGAGCTGTTTTTT	CSASGRKTTGELFF
.	TRBJ2-5	TRBV18	few	TGTGCCAGCTCAATAACAAGAGACCAAGAGACCCAGTACTTC	CASSITRDQETQYF
.	TRBJ1-2	TRBV12-3/TRBV12-4	many	TGTGCCAGCAGTTTTGGTTGGGGGAAAAATGGCTACACCTTC	CASSFGWGKNGYTF
TRBD2	TRBJ2-1	TRBV20-1	.	TGCAGTGCGAGGGCCTTAGCGGGACAAAGCTACAATGAGCAGTTCTTC	CSARALAGQSYNEQFF
.	TRBJ2-7	TRBV11-2	few	TGTGCCAGCAGCTATAATTACGGGGCAAACTACGAGCAGTACTTC	CASSYNYGANYEQYF
TRBD2	TRBJ2-7	TRBV3-1	.	TGTGCCAGCAGGGGAACTAGCGGGGAATATGAGCAGTACTTC	CASRGTSGEYEQYF
TRBD1	TRBJ1-5	TRBV6-5	few	TGTGCCAGCAGGCGGACAGGGGGCGTCAATCAGCCCCAGCATTTT	CASRRTGGVNQPQHF
.	TRBJ2-7	TRBV9	many	TGTGCCAGCAGCGAGGTAAAGTACTTC	CASSEVKYF
TRBD1	TRBJ1-1	TRBV28	few	TGTGCCAGCAGTTTCCACGACAGGGTCAGCCCTGAAGCTTTCTTT	CASSFHDRVSPEAFF
.	TRBJ1-3	TRBV6-6	.	TGTGCCAGCAGTTCACGGTCGGCTGGAAACACCATATATTTT	CASSSRSAGNTIYF
.	TRBJ1-1	TRBV6-2/TRBV6-3	once	TGTGCCAGCAGTTACTCCAGGCAGGGAGAAATTGAAGCTTTCTTT	CASSYSRQGEIEAFF
.	TRBJ2-3	TRBV20-1	few	TGCAGTGCTAGAGATTGGAGCACAGATACGCAGTATTTT	CSARDWSTDTQYF
.	TRBJ2-7	TRBV27	.	TGTGCCAGCAGTCCGTTCGAGGGGGACACCACCTACGAGCAGTACTTC	CASSPFEGDTTYEQYF
TRBD1	TRBJ2-1	TRBV9	.	TGTGCCAGCAGCGACGGACAGGGCCCTTACGGTGAGCAGTTCTTC	CASSDGQGPYGEQFF
TRBD2	TRBJ2-3	TRBV25-1	.	TGTGCCAGCAGTGAATATACTAGCGGGCTTCGCACAGATACGCAGTATTTT	CASSEYTSGLRTDTQYF
.	TRBJ2-1	TRBV9	few	TGTGCCAGCAGCATCACAGGCCACAATGAGCAGTTCTTC	CASSITGHNEQFF
.	TRBJ2-3	TRBV25-1	.	TGTGCCAGCAGTGAGAGGGGCTTCGGAACAGATACGCAGTATTTT	CASSERGFGTDTQYF
TRBD1	TRBJ1-2	TRBV5-5	.	TGTGCCAGCAGCAGAACAGGGGTTGGAGGCTATGGCTACACCTTC	CASSRTGVGGYGYTF
.	TRBJ1-2	TRBV10-3	few	TGTGCCATCAGTGACCCCGGCTTGGCGGTCTATGGCTACACCTTC	CAISDPGLAVYGYTF
.	TRBJ1-4	TRBV5-5	.	TGTGCCAGCAGCTTGCGGTCAGGCTTAGCGGAACTGTTTTTT	CASSLRSGLAELFF
.	TRBJ2-7	TRBV20-1	few	TGCAGTGCTCGCTTGGACAGCTCCTACGAGCAGTACTTC	CSARLDSSYEQYF
.	TRBJ2-5	TRBV7-2	few	TGTGCCAGCAGCTCGGCCGGGATACACCTTGAGACCCAGTACTTC	CASSSAGIHLETQYF
TRBD2	TRBJ2-1	TRBV25-1	many	TGTGCCAGCAGTGCGGCTAGCGGGATGCCGTCAAATGAGCAGTTCTTC	CASSAASGMPSNEQFF
TRBD1	TRBJ2-2	TRBV4-3	once	TGCGCCAGCAGCCAAGATCGGGGACAGGAACCGAACACCGGGGAGCTGTTTTTT	CASSQDRGQEPNTGELFF
.	TRBJ2-4	TRBV4-2	few	TGTGCCAGCAGCCAAGATCCCGGACTAGACAGGCGAGGCATTCAGTACTTC	CASSQDPGLDRRGIQYF
.	TRBJ2-3	TRBV9	few	TGTGCAAGCAGCGAGGCCCCCTTCACAGATACGCAGTATTTT	CASSEAPFTDTQYF
TRBD1	TRBJ1-2	TRBV7-9	.	TGTGCCAGCAGAAGACCCGGGACAGGGGCGGGCTACACCTTC	CASRRPGTGAGYTF
TRBD1	TRBJ2-3	TRBV9	.	TGTGCCAGCAAGGGGGCTACTAGCACAGATACGCAGTATTTT	CASKGATSTDTQYF
.	TRBJ2-5	TRBV29-1	few	TGCAGCGTGGCGGGCGTACTTCAAGAGACCCAGTACTTC	CSVAGVLQETQYF
TRBD1	TRBJ1-2	TRBV12-3/TRBV12-4	.	TGTGCCAGCAGACAGGGGACAGGGAATGGCTACACCTTC	CASRQGTGNGYTF
.	TRBJ2-1	TRBV6-5	few	TGTGCCACGCGAAGGGAGTCGATGGTCGATGAGCAGTTCTTC	CATRRESMVDEQFF
TRBD1	TRBJ2-3	TRBV29-1	once	TGCAGCGCCGGGACAGGGGGCTGGGATACGCAGTATTTT	CSAGTGGWDTQYF
TRBD2	TRBJ2-1	TRBV27	.	TGTGCCAGCAGTTCCCTAGCGGGGGGGCCGGCCAATGAGCAGTTCTTC	CASSSLAGGPANEQFF
.	TRBJ1-5	TRBV7-9	few	TGTGCCAGCAGCATCGGGGATCAGCCCCAGCATTTT	CASSIGDQPQHF
.	TRBJ1-2	TRBV25-1	many	TGTGCCAGCAGTCGGGGGCACTATGGCTACACCTTC	CASSRGHYGYTF
.	TRBJ2-7	TRBV4-1	.	TGCGCCAGCAGCCAGGTGTCATGGGCTGAGCAGTACTTC	CASSQVSWAEQYF
.	TRBJ1-2	TRBV27	few	TGTGCCAGCAGTGGGGGAACAGGGTATTCCTATGGCTACACCTTC	CASSGGTGYSYGYTF
TRBD1	TRBJ1-3	TRBV13	.	TGTGCCAGCAGCTCCTCGATCGGGACAGGTTCTGGAAACACCATATATTTT	CASSSSIGTGSGNTIYF
.	TRBJ1-2	TRBV29-1	few	TGCAGCGTTGATAAGGAGCCCAGGGGAAAATGGGGCTACACCTTC	CSVDKEPRGKWGYTF
.	TRBJ2-7	TRBV28	.	TGTGCCAGCAGTTTAATGGCAGGGCCCCACGAGCAGTACTTC	CASSLMAGPHEQYF
.	TRBJ1-5	TRBV5-1	.	TGCGCCAGCAGCTTGGGAGGCAGGGTCGATCAGCCCCAGCATTTT	CASSLGGRVDQPQHF
.	TRBJ2-7	TRBV7-2	.	TGTGCCAGCAGTGAAACTGTATCCTACAATGAGCAGTACTTC	CASSETVSYNEQYF
.	TRBJ2-1	TRBV27	few	TGTGCCAGCAGTTCAGGGGTAGCGGCCTACAATGAGCAGTTCTTC	CASSSGVAAYNEQFF
.	TRBJ2-3	TRBV6-5	many	TGTGCCAGCAGTTATGGGGGGGGCTCCGGCACAGATACGCAGTATTTT	CASSYGGGSGTDTQYF
.	TRBJ1-2	TRBV28	few	TGTGCCAGTATCGAAGGGAGCCGTAACTATGGCTACACCTTC	CASIEGSRNYGYTF